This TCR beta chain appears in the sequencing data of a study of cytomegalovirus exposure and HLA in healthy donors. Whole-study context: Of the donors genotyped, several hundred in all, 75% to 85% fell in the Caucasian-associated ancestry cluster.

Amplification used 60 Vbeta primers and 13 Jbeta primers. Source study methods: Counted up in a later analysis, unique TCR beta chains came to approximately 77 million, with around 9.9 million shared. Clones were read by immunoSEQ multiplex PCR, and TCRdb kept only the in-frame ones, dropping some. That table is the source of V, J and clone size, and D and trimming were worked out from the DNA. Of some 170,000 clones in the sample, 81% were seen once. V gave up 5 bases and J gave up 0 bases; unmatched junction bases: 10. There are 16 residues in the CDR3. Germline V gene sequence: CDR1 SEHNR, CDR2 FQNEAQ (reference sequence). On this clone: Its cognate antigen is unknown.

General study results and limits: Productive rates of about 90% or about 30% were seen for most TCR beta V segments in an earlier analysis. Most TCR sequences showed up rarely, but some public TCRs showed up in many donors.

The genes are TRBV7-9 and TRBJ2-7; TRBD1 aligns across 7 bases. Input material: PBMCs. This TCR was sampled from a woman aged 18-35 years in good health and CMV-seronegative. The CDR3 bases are TGTGCCAGCAGCCTATCCCTGGGACAGAGCTCCTACGAGCAGTACTTC. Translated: CASSLSLGQSSYEQYF.